Judged by abundance, the clone carrying this TCR beta chain is medium-sized. What it recognizes is unknown. Trimming cost V 0 bases and J 8 bases, with 11 bases left between them. The CDR3 spans 13 residues. From germline, CDR1 is SGHRS and CDR2 YFSETQ. The time point here: sample taken at primary tumor resection. Whole RNA, which was extracted from tumor, nontumor lung tissue or frozen PBMC, was sequenced without any cell sorting. The source of the sample is a study of spatial heterogeneity in lung cancer. Looking at the study overall: For the average unique TCR and UMI combination, more than nine occurrences appeared in raw reads.

Via MiXCR, TCRdb re-called the 5' RACE reads, giving one row per CDR3 protein. The sample has 1,500 to 2,000 distinct CDR3 sequences; about 4.2% are singletons. General study points: Expanded alpha and beta TCR counts within tumors tracked tumor mutation counts.

The chain links TRBV5-1 to TRBJ1-2; D is unresolved. This clonotype originated in a male donor with early-stage non-small cell lung cancer. Here the sequenced sample was lung tumor tissue, taken at surgery. CDR3 region: CASSLEAGGGYTF. CDR3 sequence (DNA): TGCGCCAGCAGCTTGGAGGCCGGTGGGGGCTACACCTTC.